The text below deals with one T cell receptor beta chain. Its antigen is undetermined. This CDR3 region has 15 residues. V shed 5 bases and J 0 bases; nucleotides not matched to a gene: 5. Looked up from germline, CDR1 is LNHDA and CDR2 is SQIVND (reference sequence). TCRdb used MiXCR to reprocess the reads, holding one entry per CDR3 protein. The table includes 800,000 to 950,000 distinct CDR3 sequences, around a third detected once. The sample belongs to a study of T cell repertoires in cytomegalovirus infection. Study-wide background: Recently described HLA-C-restricted plus well-studied HLA-B-restricted CMV epitopes were used. It was the public TCR beta signatures that indicated both CMV infection and matching HLA type. Study-wide findings and caveats: The ex vivo response showed dominance by HLA-C-restricted CMV-specific TCR beta clonotypes.

The J gene is TRBJ2-7, the V gene TRBV19, with TRBD1 identical over 9 bases. This sequence was found in a human donor in good health (CMV status not recorded). Some clones in this sample may be carry-over from other donors' samples. The source material was cultured CD8+ T cells from PBMCs, sampled from culture after CMV antigen stimulation. The CDR3 DNA follows: TGTGCCAGTAGTGCGACAGGGGGATACTCCTACGAGCAGTACTTC. Translation gives CASSATGGYSYEQYF.